The sequence of this TCR beta chain was determined in a study of CD8+CD57+ T cells in acquired aplastic anemia. TCR beta VDJ and CDR3 profiles were obtained from a genomic DNA template. From the reads, TCRdb called clonotypes with MiXCR, one entry per CDR3 protein. The sample shows about 120,000 distinct CDR3 sequences, 50% to 60% of them seen only once. Trimming took 10 bases from V and 6 from J, leaving 13 bases between them. CDR3 length: 13 residues. Germline V gene data show CDR1 as WNHNN and CDR2 as SYGVQD (reference sequence). CD8+CD57+ cell expansion had been shown by flow cytometry in patients chosen for sequencing.

This sequence joins TRBV10-1 and TRBJ1-6, with D maybe TRBD1 (6 bases). What was sequenced was sorted CD4+, CD8+, or CD8+CD57+ T cells (not recorded which) from PBMCs. The origin of this receptor is a human donor with aplastic anemia. CDR3 protein: CATKKDSNSPLHF. The CDR3, as DNA: TGCGCCACCAAAAAGGACAGTAATTCACCCCTCCACTTT.